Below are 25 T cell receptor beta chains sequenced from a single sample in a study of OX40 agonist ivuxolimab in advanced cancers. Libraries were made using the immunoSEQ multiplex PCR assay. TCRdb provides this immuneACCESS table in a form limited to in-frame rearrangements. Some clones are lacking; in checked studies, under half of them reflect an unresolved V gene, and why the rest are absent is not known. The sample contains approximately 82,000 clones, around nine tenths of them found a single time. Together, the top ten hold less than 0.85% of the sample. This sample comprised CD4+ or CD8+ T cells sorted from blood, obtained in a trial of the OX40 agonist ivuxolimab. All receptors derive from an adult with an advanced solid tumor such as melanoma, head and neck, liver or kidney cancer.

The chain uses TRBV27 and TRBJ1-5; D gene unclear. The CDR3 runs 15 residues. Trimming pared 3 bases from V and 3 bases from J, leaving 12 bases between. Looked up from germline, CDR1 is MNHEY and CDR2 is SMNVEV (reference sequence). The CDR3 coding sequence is TGTGCCAGCAGTTTGTCAAGCACGTTCAATCAGCCCCAGCATTTT. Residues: CASSLSSTFNQPQHF.

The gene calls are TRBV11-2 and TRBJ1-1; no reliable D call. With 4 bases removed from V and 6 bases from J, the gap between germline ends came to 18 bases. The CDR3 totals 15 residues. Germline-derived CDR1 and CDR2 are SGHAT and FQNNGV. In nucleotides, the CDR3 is TGTGCCAGCAGCTCCCCCGCGCCGAGCGGGGCTGAAGCTTTCTTT. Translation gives CASSSPAPSGAEAFF.

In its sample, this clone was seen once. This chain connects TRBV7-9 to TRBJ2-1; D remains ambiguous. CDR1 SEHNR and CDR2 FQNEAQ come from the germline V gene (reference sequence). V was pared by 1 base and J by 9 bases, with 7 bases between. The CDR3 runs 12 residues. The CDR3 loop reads CASSLVVIEQFF. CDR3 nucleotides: TGTGCCAGCAGCTTAGTAGTCATTGAGCAGTTCTTC.

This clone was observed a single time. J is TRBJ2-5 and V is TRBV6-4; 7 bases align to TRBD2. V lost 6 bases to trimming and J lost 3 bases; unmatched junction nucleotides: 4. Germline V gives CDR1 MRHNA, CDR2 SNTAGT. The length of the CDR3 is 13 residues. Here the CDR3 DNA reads TGTGCCAGCAGGGCTAGCGGTGAAGAGACCCAGTACTTC. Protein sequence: CASRASGEETQYF.

The DNA of the CDR3 is TGTGCCAGTAGTCGGGAACTAGCGGGAAGGGGAGAGACCCAGTACTTC. It codes for CASSRELAGRGETQYF. V is TRBV19 and J is TRBJ2-5, with TRBD2 identical over 10 bases. V trimming: 5 bases; J trimming: 4 bases; junction bases outside the gene matches: 10. This CDR3 contains 16 residues. Germline V gene lookup returns CDR1 LNHDA and CDR2 SQIVND (reference sequence).

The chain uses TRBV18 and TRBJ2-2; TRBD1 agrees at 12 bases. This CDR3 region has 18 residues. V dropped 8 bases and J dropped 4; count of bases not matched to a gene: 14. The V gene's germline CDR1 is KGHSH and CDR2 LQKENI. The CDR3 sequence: CASLGTGGAGATTGELFF. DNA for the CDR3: TGTGCCAGCCTCGGGACAGGGGGCGCAGGGGCGACCACCGGGGAGCTGTTTTTT. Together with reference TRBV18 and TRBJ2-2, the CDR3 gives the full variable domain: NAGVMQNPRHLVRRRGQEARLRCSPMKGHSHVYWYRQLPEEGLKFMVYLQKENIIDESGMPKERFSAEFPKEGPSILRIQQVVRGDSAAYFCASLGTGGAGATTGELFFGEGSRLTVL.

Here the CDR3 reads CASTIPTGRGNTEAFF. The CDR3 nucleotides read TGTGCCAGCACCATTCCGACTGGCAGGGGAAACACTGAAGCTTTCTTT. This chain joins TRBV28 and TRBJ1-1, with D possibly being TRBD1 (6 bases). Trimming shortened V by 7 bases and J by 2 bases, and 20 bases separated the two germline ends. CDR1 is MDHEN, CDR2 SYDVKM, per germline. The CDR3 sequence is 16 residues long.

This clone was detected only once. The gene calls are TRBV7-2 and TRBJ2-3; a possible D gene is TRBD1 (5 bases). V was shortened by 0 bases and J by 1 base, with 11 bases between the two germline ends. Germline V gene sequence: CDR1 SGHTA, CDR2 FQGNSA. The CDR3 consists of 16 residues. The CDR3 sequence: CASSLAPQGGTDTQYF. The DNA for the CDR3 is TGTGCCAGCAGCTTAGCCCCTCAGGGTGGCACAGATACGCAGTATTTT. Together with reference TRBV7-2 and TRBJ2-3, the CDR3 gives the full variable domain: GAGVSQSPSNKVTEKGKDVELRCDPISGHTALYWYRQSLGQGLEFLIYFQGNSAPDKSGLPSDRFSAERTGGSVSTLTIQRTQQEDSAVYLCASSLAPQGGTDTQYFGPGTRLTVL.

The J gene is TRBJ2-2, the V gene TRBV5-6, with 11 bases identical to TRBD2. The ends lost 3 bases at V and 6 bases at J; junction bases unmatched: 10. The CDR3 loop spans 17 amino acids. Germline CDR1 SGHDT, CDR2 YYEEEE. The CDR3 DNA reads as TGTGCCAGCAGCTCCTTATTAGCGGGAGGGCCTTCCGGGGAGCTGTTTTTT. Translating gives CASSSLLAGGPSGELFF.

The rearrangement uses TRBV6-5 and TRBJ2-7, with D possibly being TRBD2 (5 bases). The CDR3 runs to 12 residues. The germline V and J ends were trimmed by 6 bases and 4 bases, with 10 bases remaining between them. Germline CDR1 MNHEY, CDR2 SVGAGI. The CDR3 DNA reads TGTGCCAGCAGGGCTAGCCGGTACGAGCAGTACTTC. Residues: CASRASRYEQYF.

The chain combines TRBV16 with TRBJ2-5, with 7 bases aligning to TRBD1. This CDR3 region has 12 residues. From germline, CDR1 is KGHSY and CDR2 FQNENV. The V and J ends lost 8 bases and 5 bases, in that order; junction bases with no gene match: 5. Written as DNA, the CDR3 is TGTGCCAGCGGGGACAGATTTGAGACCCAGTACTTC. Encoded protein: CASGDRFETQYF.

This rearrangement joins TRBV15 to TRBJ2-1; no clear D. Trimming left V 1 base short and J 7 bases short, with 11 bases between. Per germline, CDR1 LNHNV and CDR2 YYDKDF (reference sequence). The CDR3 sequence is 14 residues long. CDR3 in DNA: TGTGCCACCAGCAGAGTAAGACCCGTTAATGAGCAGTTCTTC. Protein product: CATSRVRPVNEQFF.

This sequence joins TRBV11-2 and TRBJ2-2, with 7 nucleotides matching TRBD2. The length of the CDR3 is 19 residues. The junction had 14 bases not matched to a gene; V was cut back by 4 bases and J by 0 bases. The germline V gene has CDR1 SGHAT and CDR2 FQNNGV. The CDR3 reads CASSSRGHRAGPNTGELFF. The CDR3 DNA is TGTGCCAGCAGCTCAAGGGGTCATAGAGCGGGACCGAACACCGGGGAGCTGTTTTTT.

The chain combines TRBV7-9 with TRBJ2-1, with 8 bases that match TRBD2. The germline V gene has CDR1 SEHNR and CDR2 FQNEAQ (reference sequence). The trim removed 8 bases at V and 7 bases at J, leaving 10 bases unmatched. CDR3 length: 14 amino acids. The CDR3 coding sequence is TGTGCCAGCCCTAGGGGACTAGATTGGAATGAGCAGTTCTTC. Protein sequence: CASPRGLDWNEQFF.

CDR3 protein: CASSDSGGLAGGYEQYF. The CDR3 DNA sequence: TGTGCCAGCAGTGACTCGGGTGGGCTAGCGGGAGGGTACGAGCAGTACTTC. The rearrangement uses TRBV6-4 and TRBJ2-7, with TRBD2 matching 12 bases. With V trimmed by 0 bases and J by 4 bases, 7 bases remained unmatched. Germline lookup yields CDR1 MRHNA and CDR2 SNTAGT. This CDR3 is built from 17 residues.

The CDR3 reads CASSFLETQYF. In nucleotides, the CDR3 is TGTGCCAGCAGTTTTCTGGAGACCCAGTACTTC. The rearrangement uses TRBV28 and TRBJ2-5; no firm D call. Germline CDR1 MDHEN, CDR2 SYDVKM. The CDR3 is 11 residues long. V was shortened by 3 bases and J by 5 bases, with 4 bases between the two germline ends. Full variable domain (missing parts from reference TRBV28 and TRBJ2-5): DVKVTQSSRYLVKRTGEKVFLECVQDMDHENMFWYRQDPGLGLRLIYFSYDVKMKEKGDIPEGYSVSREKKERFSLILESASTNQTSMYLCASSFLETQYFGPGTRLLVL.

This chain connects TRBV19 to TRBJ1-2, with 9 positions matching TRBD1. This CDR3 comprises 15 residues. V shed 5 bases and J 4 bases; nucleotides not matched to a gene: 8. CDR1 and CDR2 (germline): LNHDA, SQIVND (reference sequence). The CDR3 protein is CASSPGQGLSYGYTF. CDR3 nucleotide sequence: TGTGCCAGTAGTCCTGGACAGGGGCTATCCTATGGCTACACCTTC.

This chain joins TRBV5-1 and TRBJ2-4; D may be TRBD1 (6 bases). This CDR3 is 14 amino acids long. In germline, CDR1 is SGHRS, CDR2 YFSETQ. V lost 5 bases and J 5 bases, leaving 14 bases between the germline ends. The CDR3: CASRDSSSENIQYF. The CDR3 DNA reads TGCGCCAGCAGGGACAGTTCCTCGGAAAACATTCAGTACTTC.

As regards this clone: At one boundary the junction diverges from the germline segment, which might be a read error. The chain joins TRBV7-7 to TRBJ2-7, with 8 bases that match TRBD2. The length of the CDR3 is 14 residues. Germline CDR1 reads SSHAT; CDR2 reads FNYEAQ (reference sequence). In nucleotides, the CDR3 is TGTGCTAGCAGCCGGGAGGGCCAATCCTACGAGCAGTACTTC. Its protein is CASSREGQSYEQYF.

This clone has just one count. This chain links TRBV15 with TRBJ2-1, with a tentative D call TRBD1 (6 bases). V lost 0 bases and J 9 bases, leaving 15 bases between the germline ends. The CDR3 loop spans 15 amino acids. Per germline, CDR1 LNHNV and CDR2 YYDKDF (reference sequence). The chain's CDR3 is CATSRDQGQRGEQFF. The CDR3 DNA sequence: TGTGCCACCAGCAGAGATCAGGGGCAGAGGGGTGAGCAGTTCTTC. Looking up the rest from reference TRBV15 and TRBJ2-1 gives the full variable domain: DAMVIQNPRYQVTQFGKPVTLSCSQTLNHNVMYWYQQKSSQAPKLLFHYYDKDFNNEADTPDNFQSRRPNTSFCFLDIRSPGLGDTAMYLCATSRDQGQRGEQFFGPGTRLTVL.

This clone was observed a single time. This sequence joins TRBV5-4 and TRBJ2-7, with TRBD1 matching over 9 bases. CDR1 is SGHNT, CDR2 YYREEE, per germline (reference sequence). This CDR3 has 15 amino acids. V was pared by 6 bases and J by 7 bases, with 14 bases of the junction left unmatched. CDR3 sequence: CASIPPGQGNKEQYF. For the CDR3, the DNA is TGTGCCAGCATCCCCCCGGGACAGGGTAACAAGGAGCAGTACTTC.

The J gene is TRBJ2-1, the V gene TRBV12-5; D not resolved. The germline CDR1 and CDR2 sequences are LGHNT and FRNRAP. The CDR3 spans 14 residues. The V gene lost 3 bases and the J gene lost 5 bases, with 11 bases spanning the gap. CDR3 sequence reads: CASGLGTIDNEQFF. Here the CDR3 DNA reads TGTGCTAGTGGTTTAGGCACGATCGACAATGAGCAGTTCTTC.

This CDR3 is CASSESWDGSPLHF. The DNA for the CDR3 is TGTGCCAGCAGTGAATCCTGGGACGGGTCACCCCTCCACTTT. The V and J genes are TRBV25-1 and TRBJ1-6; maybe TRBD1 (5 bases). This CDR3 has 14 residues. The V and J ends lost 1 base and 10 bases respectively, with 11 bases between them. Germline-derived CDR1 and CDR2 are MGHDK and SYGVNS.

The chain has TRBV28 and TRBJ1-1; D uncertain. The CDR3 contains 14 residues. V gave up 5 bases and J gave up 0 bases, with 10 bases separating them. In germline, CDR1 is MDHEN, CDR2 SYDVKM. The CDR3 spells CASSRATMNTEAFF. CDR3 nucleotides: TGTGCCAGCAGTCGGGCCACAATGAACACTGAAGCTTTCTTT.

The CDR3 region is CAGTWGLAGDEQFF. The CDR3 DNA reads TGTGCCGGCACATGGGGACTAGCGGGGGATGAGCAGTTCTTC. The genes are TRBV7-8 and TRBJ2-1, with 14 bases fitting TRBD2. There are 14 residues in the CDR3. Germline CDR1 SGHVS, CDR2 FQNEAQ. V trimming: 11 bases; J trimming: 8 bases; junction bases outside the gene matches: 8.